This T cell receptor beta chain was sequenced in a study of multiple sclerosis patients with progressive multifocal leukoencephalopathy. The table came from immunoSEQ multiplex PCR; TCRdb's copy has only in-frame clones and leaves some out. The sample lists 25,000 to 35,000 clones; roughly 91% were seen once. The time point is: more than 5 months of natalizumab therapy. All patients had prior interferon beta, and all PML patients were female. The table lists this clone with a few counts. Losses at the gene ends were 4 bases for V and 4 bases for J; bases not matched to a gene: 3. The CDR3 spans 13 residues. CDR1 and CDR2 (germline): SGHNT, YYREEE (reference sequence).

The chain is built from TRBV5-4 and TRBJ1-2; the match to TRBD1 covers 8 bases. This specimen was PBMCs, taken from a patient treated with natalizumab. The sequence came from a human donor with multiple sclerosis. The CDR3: CASSGQGAYGYTF. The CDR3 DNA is TGTGCCAGCAGCGGGCAGGGGGCCTATGGCTACACCTTC.